The 15 T cell receptor beta chains presented below share a single source sample, sequenced in a study of blood T cell repertoires in COVID-19. TCRdb's table, derived via immunoSEQ multiplex PCR, lists solely in-frame clones and lacks some. This sample yields some 110,000 clones, of which roughly 80% are seen a single time; 15% to 19% belongs to the top ten. The specimen sequenced was peripheral blood. All receptors derive from a woman at least 80 years old with acute or convalescent COVID-19.

V gene TRBV12-3 or TRBV12-4 combines with J gene TRBJ2-5; possibly TRBD2 for D (5 bases). V was pared by 6 bases and J by 5 bases, with 13 bases between. The CDR3 covers 13 residues. CDR3 nucleotides: TGTGCCAGCAGACCCACTAGAGGTGAGACCCAGTACTTC. It yields the protein CASRPTRGETQYF.

The chain recombines TRBV6-5 with TRBJ1-1, with TRBD1 matching over 10 bases. The CDR3 runs 15 residues. After removal of 6 bases from V and 5 bases from J, the junction contained 9 bases not matched to a gene. The V gene's germline CDR1 is MNHEY and CDR2 SVGAGI. CDR3 DNA sequence: TGTGCCAGCAGCCGGCTGGGACAGGGGAAAACTGAAGCTTTCTTT. Translation gives CASSRLGQGKTEAFF.

For the CDR3, the DNA is TGTGCCTCACAGGGGGCTAATGAAAAACTGTTTTTT. Encoded protein: CASQGANEKLFF. The chain has TRBV30 and TRBJ1-4; 8 bases map to TRBD1. This CDR3 comprises 12 residues. Germline V lookup: CDR1 GTSNPN, CDR2 SVGIG (reference sequence). The junction had 1 base not matched to a gene; V was cut back by 7 bases and J by 3 bases.

This clone was counted only a few times. The J gene is TRBJ2-7, the V gene TRBV5-1; 9 nucleotides align to TRBD1. Germline values: CDR1 SGHRS, CDR2 YFSETQ. There are 14 residues in the CDR3. With V trimmed by 3 bases and J by 1 base, 2 bases remained unmatched. The CDR3 coding sequence is TGCGCCAGCAGCTGGACAGGGGATTCCTACGAGCAGTACTTC. This encodes CASSWTGDSYEQYF. Variable domain in full (rest from reference TRBV5-1 and TRBJ2-7): KAGVTQTPRYLIKTRGQQVTLSCSPISGHRSVSWYQQTPGQGLQFLFEYFSETQRNKGNFPGRFSGRQFSNSRSEMNVSTLELGDSALYLCASSWTGDSYEQYFGPGTRLTVT.

The V gene is TRBV12-3 or TRBV12-4, the J gene TRBJ1-5, with unresolved D. The CDR3 contains 12 residues. The V end was cut by 3 bases, the J end by 6 bases, with 6 bases between. The CDR3 DNA reads TGTGCCAGCAGTTTTGCCGGTCAGCCCCAGCATTTT. Its protein product is CASSFAGQPQHF.

V usage is TRBV9 and J usage is TRBJ2-1; no firm D call. The CDR3 length is 14 residues. Deletions cut 0 bases from V and 6 bases from J, with 10 bases between. Germline CDR1 SGDLS, CDR2 YYNGEE. For the CDR3, the DNA is TGTGCCAGCAGCGTAGAGTGGGCCTCCAATGAGCAGTTCTTC. Protein sequence: CASSVEWASNEQFF.

The chain has TRBV12-3 or TRBV12-4 and TRBJ2-5; D is unclear. Trimming pared 3 bases from V and 1 base from J, leaving 6 bases between. The CDR3 runs to 13 residues. The CDR3 DNA reads TGTGCCAGCAGTTTTAACTTCCAAGAGACCCAGTACTTC. Encoded protein: CASSFNFQETQYF.

The V call is TRBV6-5, the J call TRBJ1-2, with 7 bases lining up with TRBD1. V dropped 5 bases and J dropped 4; count of bases not matched to a gene: 10. The V gene's germline CDR1 is MNHEY and CDR2 SVGAGI. The CDR3 is 15 amino acids. The DNA for the CDR3 is TGTGCCAGCAGTCCCGGCACAGGGGTTTCCTATGGCTACACCTTC. Encoded protein: CASSPGTGVSYGYTF.

This rearrangement joins TRBV12-3 or TRBV12-4 to TRBJ2-7; D not resolved. V was clipped by 3 bases and J by 0 bases, with 6 bases between them. CDR3 size: 13 residues. This chain's CDR3 is CASSFGPSYEQYV. The CDR3 DNA follows: TGTGCCAGCAGTTTTGGCCCCTCCTACGAGCAGTACGTC.

In DNA, the CDR3 is TGTGCCACCAGTAATAACAGGTCATCTGAGCAGTACGTC. It is translated as CATSNNRSSEQYV. The V and J genes are TRBV24-1 and TRBJ2-7; the D gene is possibly TRBD1 (5 bases). This CDR3 region has 13 residues. Germline assignment: CDR1 KGHDR and CDR2 SFDVKD. V dropped 6 bases and J dropped 7 bases, with 15 bases sitting between them.

V gene TRBV19 combines with J gene TRBJ2-2; D possibly corresponds to TRBD1 (6 bases). This CDR3 has 15 residues. Looked up from germline, CDR1 is LNHDA and CDR2 is SQIVND (reference sequence). With 5 bases removed from V and 4 bases from J, the gap between germline ends came to 14 bases. CDR3 nucleotides: TGTGCCAGTAGTCGGGACAATCTGGGCACCGGGGAGCTGTTTTTT. Protein product: CASSRDNLGTGELFF.

The chain combines TRBV19 with TRBJ1-5; 8 positions agree with TRBD1. The CDR3 runs 14 residues. From germline, CDR1 is LNHDA and CDR2 SQIVND (reference sequence). Losses at the gene ends were 6 bases for V and 2 bases for J; bases not matched to a gene: 3. The CDR3 DNA follows: TGTGCCAGTAGCCCGACAGGGGGCAATCAGCCCCAGCATTTT. Encoded protein: CASSPTGGNQPQHF.

The chain combines TRBV27 with TRBJ2-1, with TRBD2 identical over 10 bases. The CDR3 totals 14 residues. CDR1 and CDR2 (germline): MNHEY, SMNVEV (reference sequence). With 4 bases clipped from V and 9 bases from J, the junction kept 6 bases outside the gene matches. CDR3 in DNA: TGTGCCAGCAGTTCAGTAGCGGGAGGCCGTGAGCAGTTCTTC. Residues: CASSSVAGGREQFF.

This sequence joins TRBV7-9 and TRBJ2-1, with a possible D match to TRBD2 (6 bases). Germline CDR1 is SEHNR and CDR2 is FQNEAQ (reference sequence). This CDR3 region has 15 residues. V lost 5 bases to trimming and J lost 11 bases, with 22 bases between them. The CDR3 DNA follows: TGTGCCAGCAGCCCGGGACTGCTCGCCTCGAGAAAGCAGTTCTTC. Encoded protein: CASSPGLLASRKQFF.

CDR3 coding DNA: TGTGCCAGCAGCCAAGACGCGGAGACCCAGTACTTC. Its protein product is CASSQDAETQYF. The genes are TRBV3-1 (or the pseudogene TRBV3-2) and TRBJ2-5; D gene ambiguous. The CDR3 is made up of 12 amino acids. Germline V gives CDR1 LGHDT, CDR2 YNNKEL (reference sequence). The germline V and J ends were trimmed by 0 bases and 5 bases, with 4 bases remaining between them.